The clone carrying this T cell receptor (beta chain) was recorded many times. The antigen is unknown. These data are taken from a study of T cell repertoires in cytomegalovirus infection. As for the study in general: CMV infection together with matching HLA type was indicated by public TCR beta signatures. Study-wide results and limits: The cumulative frequency of public TCR beta families distinguished individuals who carried CMV together with the relevant HLA. What dominated the ex vivo response were HLA-C-restricted CMV-specific TCR beta clonotypes.

TCRdb fed the reads into MiXCR, producing one record per CDR3 protein. The data show approximately 200,000 distinct CDR3 sequences, approximately 24% seen once. Germline CDR1 and CDR2: MDHEN and SYDVKM. There are 14 residues in the CDR3. Trimming left V 3 bases short and J 7 bases short, with 15 bases between. What was sequenced was CD8+ T cells from PBMCs. This clonotype originated in a human donor in good health (CMV status not recorded). Some clones in this sample may be carry-over from other donors' samples. This rearrangement joins TRBV28 to TRBJ1-1; D is undetermined. The CDR3 DNA sequence: TGTGCCAGCAGTTTTCCACTGATTGGCGGTGAAGCTTTCTTT. Residues: CASSFPLIGGEAFF.